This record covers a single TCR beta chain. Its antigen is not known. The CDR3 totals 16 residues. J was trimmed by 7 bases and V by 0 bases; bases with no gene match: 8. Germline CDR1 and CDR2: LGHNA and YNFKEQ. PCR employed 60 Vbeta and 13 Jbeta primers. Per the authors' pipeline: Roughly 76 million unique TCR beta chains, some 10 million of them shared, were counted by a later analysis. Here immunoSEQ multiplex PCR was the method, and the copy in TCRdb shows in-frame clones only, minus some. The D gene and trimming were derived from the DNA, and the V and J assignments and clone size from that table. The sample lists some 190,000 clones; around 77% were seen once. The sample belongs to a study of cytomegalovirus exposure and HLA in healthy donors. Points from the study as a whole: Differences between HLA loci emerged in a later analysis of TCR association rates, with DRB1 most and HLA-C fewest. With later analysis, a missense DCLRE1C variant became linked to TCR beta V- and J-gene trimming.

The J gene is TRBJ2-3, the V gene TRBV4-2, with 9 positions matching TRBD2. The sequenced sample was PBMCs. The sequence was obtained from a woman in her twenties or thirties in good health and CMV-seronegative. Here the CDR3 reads CASSQDLSGGSYTQYF. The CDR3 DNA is TGTGCCAGCAGCCAAGATCTAAGCGGGGGGTCGTATACGCAGTATTTT.